The 16 T cell receptor beta chains below come from one sample, sequenced in a study of shared clonotypes between healthy human individuals. Sequenced by immunoSEQ multiplex PCR; TCRdb stores in-frame clones only, minus some. Among some 900,000 clones listed, over 60% were seen once. Source material: memory CD4+ T cells sorted from blood. The subset denotes: CD45RA-negative fraction. All receptors come from a man in his late teens or twenties in good health.

The chain couples TRBV20-1 to TRBJ2-7; D is unclear. The DNA matches TRBJ2-5 better at its end, which makes the J call doubtful. The CDR3 extends over 11 amino acids. The germline V gene has CDR1 DFQATT and CDR2 SNEGSKA (reference sequence). The CDR3 DNA reads TGCAGTGCTAGAGATCGGGAGACCCAGTACTTC. As protein: CSARDRETQYF.

The chain is built from TRBV11-3 and TRBJ2-1; D uncertain. V was clipped by 0 bases and J by 10 bases, with 10 bases between them. Germline loops: CDR1 SGHNT, CDR2 YENEEA. The length of the CDR3 is 13 residues. CDR3 in DNA: TGTGCCAGCAGCTTAGATCGAGAGAGAGAGCAGTTCTTC. As protein: CASSLDREREQFF.

J is TRBJ1-5 and V is TRBV18; D perhaps matches TRBD1 (6 bases). Per the germline V gene, CDR1 is KGHSH and CDR2 is LQKENI. The CDR3 has 14 residues. Between the trimmed V and J ends, which lost 4 bases and 4 bases, there was a span of 11 bases. The CDR3 reads CASSRQDANQPQHF. CDR3 nucleotides: TGTGCCAGCTCACGACAGGATGCGAATCAGCCCCAGCATTTT.

The chain has TRBV6-1 and TRBJ1-1; D may be TRBD1 (5 bases). Trimming took 4 bases from V and 7 from J, leaving 10 bases between them. This CDR3 is 12 amino acids long. Germline loops: CDR1 MNHNS, CDR2 SASEGT. CDR3 sequence: CASSAGGSEAFF. CDR3 in DNA: TGTGCCAGCAGTGCGGGGGGGAGTGAAGCTTTCTTT.

The genes are TRBV6-1 and TRBJ2-4, with TRBD2 as a possible D gene (5 bases). V dropped 7 bases and J dropped 1 base, with 8 bases sitting between them. This CDR3 contains 13 residues. Germline assignment: CDR1 MNHNS and CDR2 SASEGT. The CDR3 DNA reads as TGTGCCAGCACGACGGGGGCCAAAAACATTCAGTACTTC. Translated: CASTTGAKNIQYF.

In this sample, this clone turned up a few times. This chain joins TRBV19 and TRBJ1-3; possible D gene TRBD1, 6 bases. CDR3 size: 14 residues. Germline CDR1 reads LNHDA; CDR2 reads SQIVND (reference sequence). Trimming shortened V by 8 bases and J by 0 bases, and 11 bases separated the two germline ends. DNA of the CDR3: TGTGCCAGTCAGGACAGAAGCTCTGGAAACACCATATATTTT. This gives the protein CASQDRSSGNTIYF.

This clone appeared many times. The same CDR3 is also encoded by other DNA sequences in this sample. This rearrangement joins TRBV10-3 to TRBJ2-1, with D maybe TRBD2 (5 bases). CDR1 and CDR2 from the germline V gene are ENHRY and SYGVKD. The CDR3 is made up of 12 amino acids. V lost 2 bases to trimming and J lost 9 bases, with 8 bases between them. The CDR3 DNA is TGTGCCATCAGTGAGGGTGGGAGTGAGCAGTTCTTC. Translated, it gives CAISEGGSEQFF.

CDR3 nucleotides: TGTGCCAGCAGTGGGGGCAGGCGAGGGAATTCACCCCTCCACTTT. Amino acid sequence: CASSGGRRGNSPLHF. V gene TRBV2 combines with J gene TRBJ1-6, with D possibly matching TRBD1 (5 bases). This CDR3 spans 15 amino acids. The ends were cut back, 4 bases at V and 7 bases at J, with 14 bases in the middle. Germline CDR1 is SNHLY and CDR2 is FYNNEI.

The chain links TRBV18 to TRBJ1-3; tentatively, D is TRBD1 (5 bases). The ends were cut back, 3 bases at V and 0 bases at J, with 12 bases in the middle. Germline-derived CDR1 and CDR2 are KGHSH and LQKENI. This CDR3 is 16 amino acids long. CDR3 coding DNA: TGTGCCAGCTCACCGGATTCCGGGACCTCTGGAAACACCATATATTTT. The encoded protein is CASSPDSGTSGNTIYF.

The gene calls are TRBV5-4 and TRBJ1-2, with a weak D call TRBD1 (6 bases). Trimming removed 0 bases at V and 8 bases at J, with 14 bases between. This CDR3 is 14 amino acids long. Germline V gene sequence: CDR1 SGHNT, CDR2 YYREEE (reference sequence). Written as DNA, the CDR3 is TGTGCCAGCAGCTTGGAGACAGGAGGGGAAGGCTACACCTTC. Translated: CASSLETGGEGYTF.

This clone occurred once. V gene TRBV6-5 combines with J gene TRBJ1-2, with a weak D call TRBD1 (5 bases). Germline CDR1 reads MNHEY; CDR2 reads SVGAGI. The V and J ends lost 0 bases and 6 bases respectively, with 17 bases between them. The CDR3 runs 16 residues. The CDR3 spells CASSYSITGRQDGYTF. The CDR3 region has the DNA TGTGCCAGCAGTTACTCGATAACAGGAAGGCAGGATGGCTACACCTTC.

This clone was recorded only once. This chain links TRBV7-8 with TRBJ2-2, with unresolved D. The CDR3 runs to 14 residues. Germline V lookup: CDR1 SGHVS, CDR2 FQNEAQ. Deletions cut 1 base from V and 4 bases from J, with 7 bases between. The CDR3 coding sequence is TGTGCCAGCAGCTTAGTTATGGGCACCGGGGAGCTGTTTTTT. Its translation: CASSLVMGTGELFF.

The table lists this clone with a count of one. The rearrangement uses TRBV28 and TRBJ2-7, with TRBD1 matching over 10 bases. CDR1 is MDHEN and CDR2 is SYDVKM in the germline V gene. Losses at the gene ends were 7 bases for V and 7 bases for J; bases not matched to a gene: 13. CDR3 size: 15 residues. The CDR3 here is CASNAPGTGDGEQYF. The CDR3 DNA reads as TGTGCCAGCAACGCGCCGGGGACAGGGGATGGTGAGCAGTACTTC. Full variable domain (outside the CDR3, taken from reference TRBV28 and TRBJ2-7): DVKVTQSSRYLVKRTGEKVFLECVQDMDHENMFWYRQDPGLGLRLIYFSYDVKMKEKGDIPEGYSVSREKKERFSLILESASTNQTSMYLCASNAPGTGDGEQYFGPGTRLTVT.

The rearrangement links TRBV6-5 to TRBJ1-1; a weak D match, TRBD1 (5 bases). The CDR3 extends over 14 amino acids. V was pared by 6 bases and J by 4 bases, with 15 bases between. Germline values: CDR1 MNHEY, CDR2 SVGAGI. CDR3 loop: CASSSGAVGTEAFF. The CDR3 bases are TGTGCCAGCAGCTCCGGGGCTGTTGGCACTGAAGCTTTCTTT.

The chain carries TRBV6-1 and TRBJ1-2; D is uncertain. Trimming stripped 4 bases from V and 1 base from J, with 10 bases between. Germline V gene data show CDR1 as MNHNS and CDR2 as SASEGT. This CDR3 region has 14 residues. CDR3 amino acids: CASSVGNSNYGYTF. CDR3 nucleotide sequence: TGTGCCAGCAGTGTGGGGAACAGTAACTATGGCTACACCTTC.

The chain combines TRBV6-1 with TRBJ1-5; D might be TRBD1 (5 bases). The CDR3 covers 13 residues. The ends were cut back, 4 bases at V and 5 bases at J, with 9 bases in the middle. Germline-derived CDR1 and CDR2 are MNHNS and SASEGT. DNA for the CDR3: TGTGCCAGCAGTGTGGGGCCAGATCAGCCCCAGCATTTT. Amino acids: CASSVGPDQPQHF.